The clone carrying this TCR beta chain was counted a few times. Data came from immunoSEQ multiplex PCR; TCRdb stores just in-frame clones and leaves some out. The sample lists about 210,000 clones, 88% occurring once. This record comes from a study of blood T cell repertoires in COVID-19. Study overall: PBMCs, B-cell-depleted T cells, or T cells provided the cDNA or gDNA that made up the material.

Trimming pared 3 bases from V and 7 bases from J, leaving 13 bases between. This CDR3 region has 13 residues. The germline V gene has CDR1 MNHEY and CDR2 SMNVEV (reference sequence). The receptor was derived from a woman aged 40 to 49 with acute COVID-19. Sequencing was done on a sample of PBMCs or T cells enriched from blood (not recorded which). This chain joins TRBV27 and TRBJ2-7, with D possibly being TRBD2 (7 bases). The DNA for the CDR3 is TGTGCCAGCAGTTTCCGGGGGGCACGGGAGCAGTACTTC. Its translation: CASSFRGAREQYF.